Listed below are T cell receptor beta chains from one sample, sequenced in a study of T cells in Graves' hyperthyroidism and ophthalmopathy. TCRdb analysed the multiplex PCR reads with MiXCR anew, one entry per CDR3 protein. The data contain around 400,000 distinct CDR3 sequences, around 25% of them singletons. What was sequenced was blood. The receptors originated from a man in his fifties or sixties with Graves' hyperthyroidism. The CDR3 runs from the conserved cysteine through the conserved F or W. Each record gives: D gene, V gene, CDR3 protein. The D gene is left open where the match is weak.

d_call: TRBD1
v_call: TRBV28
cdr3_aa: CASSFRRGVTEAFF

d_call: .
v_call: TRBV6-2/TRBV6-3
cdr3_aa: CASSYPPRVISYEQYF

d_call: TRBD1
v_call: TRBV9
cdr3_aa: CASSPGTGAESNQPQHF

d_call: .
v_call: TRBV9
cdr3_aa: CASSVGGSPIEPQHF

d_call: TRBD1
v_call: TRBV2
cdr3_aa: CASSSGGGGQPQHF

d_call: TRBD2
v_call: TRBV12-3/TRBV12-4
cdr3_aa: CASSSLGGRAFDTQYF

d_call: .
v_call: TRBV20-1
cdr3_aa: CSARTLSYNEQFF

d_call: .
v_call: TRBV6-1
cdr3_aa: CASSDFWGPDYGYTF

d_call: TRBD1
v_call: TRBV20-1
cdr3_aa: CSAHGGQVGQPQHF

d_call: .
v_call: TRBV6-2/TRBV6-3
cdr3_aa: CASSTGQGTGANVLTF

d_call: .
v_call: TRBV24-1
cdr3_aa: CATSDGARGYTF

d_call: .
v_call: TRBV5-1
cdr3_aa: CASSLDPTNTEAFF

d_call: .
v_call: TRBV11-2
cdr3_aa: CASSLDASTDTQYF

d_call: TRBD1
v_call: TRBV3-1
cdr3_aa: CASSQEWDSHNEQFF

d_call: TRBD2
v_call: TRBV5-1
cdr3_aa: CASRPSGRASYNEQFF

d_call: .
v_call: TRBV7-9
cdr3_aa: CASSPLRGLPLNEQFF

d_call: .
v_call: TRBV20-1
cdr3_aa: CSARGRWDEQFF

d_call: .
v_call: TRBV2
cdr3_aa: CASSFSETETF

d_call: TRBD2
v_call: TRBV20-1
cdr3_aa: CSASPGTSGRANYNEQFF

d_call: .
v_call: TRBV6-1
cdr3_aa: CASRPLYGNQPQHF

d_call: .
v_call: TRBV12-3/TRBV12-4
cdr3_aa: CASSFDSYPGAQYF

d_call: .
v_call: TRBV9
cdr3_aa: CASSVARASEAFF

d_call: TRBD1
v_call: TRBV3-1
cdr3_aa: CASSPGQALWDTQYF

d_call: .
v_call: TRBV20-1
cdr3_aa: CSARPSAGGYTF

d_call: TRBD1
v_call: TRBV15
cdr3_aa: CATEGQGDYGYTF

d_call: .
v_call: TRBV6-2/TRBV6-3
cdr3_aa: CASREVLPAGEQYF

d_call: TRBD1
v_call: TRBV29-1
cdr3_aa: CSVGGQGNTGELFF

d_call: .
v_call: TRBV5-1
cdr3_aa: CASSTHNSYEQYF

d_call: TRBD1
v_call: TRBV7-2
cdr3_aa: CASSLAAGTALYEQYF

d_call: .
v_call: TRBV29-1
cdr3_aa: CSAAAGKYPEAFF

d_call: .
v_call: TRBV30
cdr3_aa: CAWSGRGSQTIQYF

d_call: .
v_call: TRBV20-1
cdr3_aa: CSAVGESGANVLTF